This T cell receptor (beta chain) emerged from a study of CD8 T cells in ankylosing spondylitis (dated by TCRdb to about 2017). In terms of the full investigation: The study set out to find disease-linked TCR variants by profiling T cell receptor beta repertoires in ankylosing spondylitis patients and healthy donors. The full study cohort was made up of 25 ankylosing spondylitis patients and fewer than 120 healthy donors. Peripheral blood was sampled, and synovial fluid was also collected from ankylosing spondylitis patients.

Trimming takes 0 bases from V and 1 base from J, and the germline ends sit 16 bases apart. The CDR3 contains 18 residues, cysteine and phenylalanine counted. Here the CDR3 DNA is all that survives: 54 bases in frame from base 1. The germline V gene sets CDR1 to SGDLS and CDR2 to YYNGEE. These reads were obtained on an Illumina HiSeq 2500. Quantitative 5'-RACE with molecular barcodes was the method used to prepare the TCR beta libraries. The source study handled its data this way. Disease-linked TCR variants were identified with a new computational method built on a probabilistic model of VDJ rearrangement. Clones were called with MiXCR by TCRdb after fastp trimmed the public reads at Q25, and only in-frame beta chains were retained. CDR3 protein duplicates are merged, each entry listing the most common genes and DNA. TCRdb assigned the V and J calls; the authors' analysis was not used. The sample table holds about 130,000 distinct CDR3 sequences, of which 7% were seen once. The leading ten clones occupy roughly an eighth of the sample.

Beyond this particular receptor, the publication reports: The disease-linked clones were reported to be significantly enriched in matched synovial fluid samples from ankylosing spondylitis patients. In peripheral blood, the disease-linked clones were found at relatively low frequencies and had a CD8+ phenotype. Some of the motif variants had been reported before in the synovial fluid and blood of reactive arthritis patients, a finding that suggests common disease-initiation mechanisms. A TCR beta motif of roughly 8 highly homologous amino acid variants appeared characteristic of blood from ankylosing spondylitis patients.

This clonotype has at least ten counts. Its recognized antigen is unknown. Nothing much larger sits one base from this clone, and base qualities are not available. The sequenced sample was blood, either unsorted or a sorted T cell fraction (not recorded which). The TCR was taken from a male donor with ankylosing spondylitis or in good health (not recorded which). Recombination joined TRBV9 with TRBJ2-2; possibly the D gene is TRBD2, per 7 matching bases. CDR3 loop: CASSVASGGPRNTGELFF. DNA sequence: TGTGCCAGCAGCGTAGCCTCCGGGGGGCCCCGGAACACCGGGGAGCTGTTTTTT.